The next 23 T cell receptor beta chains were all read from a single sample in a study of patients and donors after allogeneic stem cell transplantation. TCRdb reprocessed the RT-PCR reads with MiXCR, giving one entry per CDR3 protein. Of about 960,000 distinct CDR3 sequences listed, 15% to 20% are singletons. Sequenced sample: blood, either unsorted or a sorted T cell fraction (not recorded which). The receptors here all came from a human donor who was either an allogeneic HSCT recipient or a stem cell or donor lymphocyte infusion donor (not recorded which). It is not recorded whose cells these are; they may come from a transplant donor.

The CDR3 nucleotides read TGTGCCAGCAGTCCCGTTATACACCGGGACACTTACTACGAGCAGTACTTC. This translates into CASSPVIHRDTYYEQYF. The V call is TRBV27, the J call TRBJ2-7; D might be TRBD1 (6 bases). The CDR3 has 17 amino acids. Germline V gene sequence: CDR1 MNHEY, CDR2 SMNVEV (reference sequence). Trimming pared 5 bases from V and 3 bases from J, leaving 23 bases between.

The CDR3, as DNA: TGTGCCAGCAGCTTATCCTTCTACGAGCAGTACTTC. Translating it yields CASSLSFYEQYF. The chain combines TRBV5-5 with TRBJ2-7; D ambiguous. Trimming took 2 bases from V and 3 from J, leaving 6 bases between them. The germline gives CDR1 SGHKS, CDR2 YYEKEE (reference sequence). CDR3 length equals 12 residues.

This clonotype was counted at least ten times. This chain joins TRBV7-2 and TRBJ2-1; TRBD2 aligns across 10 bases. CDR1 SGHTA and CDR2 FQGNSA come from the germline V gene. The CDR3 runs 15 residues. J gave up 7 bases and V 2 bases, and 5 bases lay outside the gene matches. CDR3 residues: CASSLTGTSVNEQFF. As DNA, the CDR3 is TGTGCCAGCAGCTTAACCGGGACTAGCGTTAATGAGCAGTTCTTC. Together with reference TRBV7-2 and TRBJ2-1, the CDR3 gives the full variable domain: GAGVSQSPSNKVTEKGKDVELRCDPISGHTALYWYRQSLGQGLEFLIYFQGNSAPDKSGLPSDRFSAERTGGSVSTLTIQRTQQEDSAVYLCASSLTGTSVNEQFFGPGTRLTVL.

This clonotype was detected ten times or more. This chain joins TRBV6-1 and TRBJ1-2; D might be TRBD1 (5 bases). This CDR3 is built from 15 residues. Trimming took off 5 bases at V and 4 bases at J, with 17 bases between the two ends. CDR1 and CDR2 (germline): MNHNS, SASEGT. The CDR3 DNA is TGTGCCAGCAGTACGGACACTCGTCCTTCCTATGGCTACACCTTC. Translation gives CASSTDTRPSYGYTF.

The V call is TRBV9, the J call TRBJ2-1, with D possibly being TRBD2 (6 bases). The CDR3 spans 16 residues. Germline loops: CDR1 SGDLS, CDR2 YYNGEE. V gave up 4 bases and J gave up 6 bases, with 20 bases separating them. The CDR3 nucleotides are TGTGCCAGCAGCAGGGGAGGAGGCCTTCTTGGCAATGAGCAGTTCTTC. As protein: CASSRGGGLLGNEQFF.

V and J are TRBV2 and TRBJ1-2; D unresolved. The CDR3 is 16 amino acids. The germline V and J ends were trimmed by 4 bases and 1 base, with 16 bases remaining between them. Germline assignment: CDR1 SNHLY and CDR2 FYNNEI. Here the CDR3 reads CASSGRARGINYGYTF. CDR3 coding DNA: TGTGCCAGCAGTGGAAGGGCCCGAGGTATTAACTATGGCTACACCTTC.

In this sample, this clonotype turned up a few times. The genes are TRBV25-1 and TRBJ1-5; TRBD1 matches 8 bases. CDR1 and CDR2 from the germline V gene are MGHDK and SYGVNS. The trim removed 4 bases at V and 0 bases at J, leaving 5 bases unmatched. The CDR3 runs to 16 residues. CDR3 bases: TGTGCCAGCAGTGCCCAAGGGACAGGTAGCAATCAGCCCCAGCATTTT. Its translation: CASSAQGTGSNQPQHF.

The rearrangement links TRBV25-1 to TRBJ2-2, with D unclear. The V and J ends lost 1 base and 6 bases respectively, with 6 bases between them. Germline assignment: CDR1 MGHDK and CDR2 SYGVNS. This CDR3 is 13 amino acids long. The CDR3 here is CASSEFVPGELFF. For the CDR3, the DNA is TGTGCCAGCAGTGAATTCGTCCCCGGGGAGCTGTTTTTT.

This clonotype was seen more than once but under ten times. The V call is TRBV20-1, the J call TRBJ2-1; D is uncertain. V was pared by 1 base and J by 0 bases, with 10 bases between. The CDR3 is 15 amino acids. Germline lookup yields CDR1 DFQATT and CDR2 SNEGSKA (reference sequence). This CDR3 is CSARVSESSYNEQFF. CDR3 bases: TGCAGTGCTAGAGTAAGCGAGAGCTCCTACAATGAGCAGTTCTTC.

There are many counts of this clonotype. The CDR3 sequence is CSAGTSGFQETQYF. CDR3 nucleotides: TGCAGCGCCGGGACTAGCGGGTTTCAAGAGACCCAGTACTTC. The chain uses TRBV29-1 and TRBJ2-5; 12 nucleotides line up with TRBD2. The CDR3 spans 14 residues. Per the germline V gene, CDR1 is SQVTM and CDR2 is ANQGSEA. The trim removed 7 bases at V and 2 bases at J, leaving 5 bases unmatched.

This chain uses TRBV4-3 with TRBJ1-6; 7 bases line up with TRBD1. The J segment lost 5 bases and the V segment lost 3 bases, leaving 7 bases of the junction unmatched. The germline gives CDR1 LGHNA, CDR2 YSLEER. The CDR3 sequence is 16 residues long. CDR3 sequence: CASSHGTGVDNSPLHF. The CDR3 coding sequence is TGCGCCAGCAGCCACGGAACAGGGGTCGATAATTCACCCCTCCACTTT.

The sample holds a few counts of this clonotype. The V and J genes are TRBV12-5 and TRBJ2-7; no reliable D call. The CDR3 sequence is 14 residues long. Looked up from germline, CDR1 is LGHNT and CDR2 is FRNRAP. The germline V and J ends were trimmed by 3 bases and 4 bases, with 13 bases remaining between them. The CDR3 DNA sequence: TGTGCTAGTGGTTTCGGAGCTCAAGAGTACGAGCAGTACTTC. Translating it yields CASGFGAQEYEQYF.

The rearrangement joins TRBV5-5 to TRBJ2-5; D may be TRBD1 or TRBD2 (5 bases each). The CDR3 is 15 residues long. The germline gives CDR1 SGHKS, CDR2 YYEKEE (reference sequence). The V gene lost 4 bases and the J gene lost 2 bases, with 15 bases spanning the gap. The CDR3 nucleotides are TGTGCCAGCAGCGAACGCCGGGACCTACAAGAGACCCAGTACTTC. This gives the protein CASSERRDLQETQYF.

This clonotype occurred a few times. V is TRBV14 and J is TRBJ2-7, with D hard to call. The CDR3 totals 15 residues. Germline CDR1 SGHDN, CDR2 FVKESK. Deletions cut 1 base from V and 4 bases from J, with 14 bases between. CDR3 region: CASSQGVPTLYEQYF. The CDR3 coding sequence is TGTGCCAGCAGCCAAGGGGTCCCTACTTTATACGAGCAGTACTTC.

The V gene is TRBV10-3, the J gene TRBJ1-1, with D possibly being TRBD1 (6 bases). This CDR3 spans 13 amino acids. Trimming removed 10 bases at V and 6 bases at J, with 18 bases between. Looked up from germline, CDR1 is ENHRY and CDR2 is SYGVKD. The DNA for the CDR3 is TGTGCCACCCTAAGGGGGTCATACGCTGAAGCTTTCTTT. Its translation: CATLRGSYAEAFF.

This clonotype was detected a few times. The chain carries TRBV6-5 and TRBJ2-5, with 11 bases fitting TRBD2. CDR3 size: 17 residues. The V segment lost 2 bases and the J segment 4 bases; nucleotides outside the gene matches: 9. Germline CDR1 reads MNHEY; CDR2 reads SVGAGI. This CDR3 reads CASSYTGLAGGGETQYF. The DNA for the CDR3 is TGTGCCAGCAGTTACACAGGACTAGCGGGTGGGGGAGAGACCCAGTACTTC.

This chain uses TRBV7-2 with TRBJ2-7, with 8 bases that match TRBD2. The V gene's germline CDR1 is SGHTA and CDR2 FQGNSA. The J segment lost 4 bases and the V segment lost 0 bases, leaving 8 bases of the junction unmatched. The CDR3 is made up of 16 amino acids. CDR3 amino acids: CASSLARGGTWYEQYF. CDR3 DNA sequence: TGTGCCAGCAGCTTAGCTCGGGGGGGGACGTGGTACGAGCAGTACTTC.

The CDR3 bases are TGTGCCACCAGTCTCTTGGTGCGGGCCAACGTCCTGACTTTC. Protein sequence: CATSLLVRANVLTF. The chain carries TRBV15 and TRBJ2-6; D unclear. The CDR3 has 14 residues. Per germline, CDR1 LNHNV and CDR2 YYDKDF (reference sequence). Trimming pared 6 bases from V and 5 bases from J, leaving 11 bases between.

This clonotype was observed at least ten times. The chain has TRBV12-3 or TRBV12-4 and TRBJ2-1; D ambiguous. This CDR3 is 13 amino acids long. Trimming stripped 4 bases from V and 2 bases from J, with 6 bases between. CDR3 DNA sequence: TGTGCCAGCAGTTCGCTCCCCTACAATGAGCAGTTCTTC. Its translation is CASSSLPYNEQFF.

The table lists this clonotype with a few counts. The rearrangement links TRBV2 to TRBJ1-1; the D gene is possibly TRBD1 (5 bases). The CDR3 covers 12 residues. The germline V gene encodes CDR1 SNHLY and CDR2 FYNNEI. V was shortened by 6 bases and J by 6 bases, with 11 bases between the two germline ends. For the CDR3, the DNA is TGTGCCAGCAGAGCACAGGAGCCTGAAGCTTTCTTT. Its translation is CASRAQEPEAFF.

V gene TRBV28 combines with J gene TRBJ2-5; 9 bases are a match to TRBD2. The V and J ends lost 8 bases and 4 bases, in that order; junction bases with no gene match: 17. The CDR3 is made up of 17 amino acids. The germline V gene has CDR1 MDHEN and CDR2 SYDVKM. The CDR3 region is CASAAEREVSQLETQYF. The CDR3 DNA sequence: TGTGCCAGCGCAGCGGAGCGGGAGGTTTCCCAACTAGAGACCCAGTACTTC.

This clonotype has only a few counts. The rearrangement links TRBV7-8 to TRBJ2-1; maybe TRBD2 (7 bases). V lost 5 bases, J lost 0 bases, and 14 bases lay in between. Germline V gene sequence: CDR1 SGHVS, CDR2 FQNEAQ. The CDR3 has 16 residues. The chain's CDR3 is CASSRGGGASYNEQFF. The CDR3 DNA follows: TGTGCCAGCAGCAGAGGAGGGGGGGCCTCCTACAATGAGCAGTTCTTC.

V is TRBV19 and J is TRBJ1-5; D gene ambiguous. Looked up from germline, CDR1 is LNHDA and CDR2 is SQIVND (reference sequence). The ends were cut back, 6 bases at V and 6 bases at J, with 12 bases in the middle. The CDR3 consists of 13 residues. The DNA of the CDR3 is TGTGCCAGTAGCGGGGAAGATTTTCAGCCCCAGCATTTT. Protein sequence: CASSGEDFQPQHF.